Listed here are 13 T cell receptor beta chains from one sample, sequenced in a study of shared clonotypes between healthy human individuals. Data came from immunoSEQ multiplex PCR; TCRdb stores just in-frame clones and leaves some out. The sample contains about 2 million clones, approximately 95% of which appear only once. The sequenced sample consisted of naive CD4+ T cells sorted from blood. Subset meaning: CD45RA+ positively selected. The receptors originated from a man between 18 and 29 years old in good health.

This rearrangement joins TRBV28 to TRBJ2-2, with 8 bases lining up with TRBD1. Trimming at V came to 6 bases and at J to 2 bases, leaving 11 bases not matched to a gene. This CDR3 is 17 amino acids long. Germline V gene data show CDR1 as MDHEN and CDR2 as SYDVKM. The CDR3 coding sequence is TGTGCCAGCAGACAACCTTCAGGACAGGGAAACACCGGGGAGCTGTTTTTT. It yields the protein CASRQPSGQGNTGELFF.

The J gene is TRBJ1-1, the V gene TRBV7-9; no reliable D call. The germline V and J ends were trimmed by 0 bases and 10 bases, with 9 bases remaining between them. This CDR3 spans 12 amino acids. Germline V gene sequence: CDR1 SEHNR, CDR2 FQNEAQ (reference sequence). CDR3 loop: CASSLASDSAFF. The CDR3 region has the DNA TGTGCCAGCAGCTTAGCCTCCGATTCAGCTTTCTTT.

J is TRBJ1-4 and V is TRBV6-5, with a tentative D call TRBD1 (5 bases). The CDR3 is 15 residues long. Trimming removed 4 bases from V and 3 bases from J, with 12 bases in between. Germline V lookup: CDR1 MNHEY, CDR2 SVGAGI. CDR3 nucleotides: TGTGCCAGCAGTTTCTCAGGGACTTCTAATGAAAAACTGTTTTTT. It encodes CASSFSGTSNEKLFF.

As regards this clone: The same CDR3 can be traced to other DNA sequences in this sample. V gene TRBV5-1 combines with J gene TRBJ2-2; D is ambiguous. V dropped 2 bases and J dropped 2 bases, with 10 bases sitting between them. The CDR3 is 15 residues long. Germline CDR1 reads SGHRS; CDR2 reads YFSETQ. As DNA, the CDR3 is TGCGCCAGCAGCTTACGGACGGGTAACACCGGGGAGCTGTTTTTT. Translation: CASSLRTGNTGELFF.

V gene TRBV6-5 combines with J gene TRBJ2-1, with D uncertain. Trimming removed 10 bases at V and 10 bases at J, with 14 bases between. Germline V gene sequence: CDR1 MNHEY, CDR2 SVGAGI. This CDR3 is 11 amino acids long. CDR3 sequence: CATALGGEQFF. As DNA, the CDR3 is TGTGCCACCGCCTTAGGTGGGGAGCAGTTCTTC.

The chain is built from TRBV6-1 and TRBJ1-2; a possible D gene is TRBD1 (6 bases). The V end lost 7 bases, the J end lost 2 bases, and 17 bases lay between the germline ends. Germline CDR1 MNHNS, CDR2 SASEGT. This CDR3 region has 15 residues. The CDR3 nucleotides are TGTGCCAGCATCTTACAGGGACCCTTAAACTATGGCTACACCTTC. It translates to CASILQGPLNYGYTF.

The rearrangement uses TRBV11-1 and TRBJ2-3; tentative D call: TRBD1 (6 bases). V was trimmed by 4 bases and J by 2 bases, leaving 22 bases between them. This CDR3 contains 18 residues. Germline V CDR1 and CDR2: SGHAT, FQDESV (reference sequence). CDR3 protein: CASSWRKTSGTLTDTQYF. CDR3 DNA sequence: TGTGCCAGCAGCTGGCGGAAGACTTCAGGGACACTCACAGATACGCAGTATTTT.

CDR3 residues: CASRPGQGVRNTEAFF. The CDR3 bases are TGTGCCAGCAGGCCGGGACAGGGTGTACGGAACACTGAAGCTTTCTTT. The J gene is TRBJ1-1, the V gene TRBV11-2; 9 nucleotides agree with TRBD1. Germline CDR1 reads SGHAT; CDR2 reads FQNNGV. This CDR3 has 16 amino acids. V shed 6 bases, J shed 1 base, and the junction held 9 bases outside the gene matches. The variable domain in full, with the rest retrieved from reference TRBV11-2 and TRBJ1-1, is EAGVAQSPRYKIIEKRQSVAFWCNPISGHATLYWYQQILGQGPKLLIQFQNNGVVDDSQLPKDRFSAERLKGVDSTLKIQPAKLEDSAVYLCASRPGQGVRNTEAFFGQGTRLTVV.

The J gene is TRBJ1-2, the V gene TRBV29-1, with a tentative D call TRBD1 (5 bases). V was shortened by 7 bases and J by 2 bases, with 14 bases between the two germline ends. This CDR3 region has 13 residues. Looked up from germline, CDR1 is SQVTM and CDR2 is ANQGSEA. CDR3 amino acids: CSATRDLNYGYTF. The CDR3 DNA follows: TGCAGCGCTACCCGGGACTTAAACTATGGCTACACCTTC.

The chain links TRBV7-2 to TRBJ2-7; no clear D gene. The CDR3 loop spans 14 amino acids. V was shortened by 2 bases and J by 7 bases, with 15 bases between the two germline ends. Germline CDR1 reads SGHTA; CDR2 reads FQGNSA. CDR3 amino acids: CASSLSGGFREQYF. CDR3 coding DNA: TGTGCCAGCAGCTTATCCGGCGGTTTTAGGGAGCAGTACTTC.

V is TRBV5-1 and J is TRBJ1-6; 7 nucleotides agree with TRBD1. The CDR3 is 15 residues long. Germline V gene sequence: CDR1 SGHRS, CDR2 YFSETQ. The J segment lost 7 bases and the V segment lost 4 bases, leaving 8 bases of the junction unmatched. The CDR3 nucleotides read TGCGCCAGCAGCCCGGAGGGACAGCCAAATTCACCCCTCCACTTT. Translation gives CASSPEGQPNSPLHF.

This chain joins TRBV28 and TRBJ2-1; TRBD1 agrees at 10 bases. The trim removed 6 bases at V and 0 bases at J, leaving 8 bases unmatched. This CDR3 is 17 amino acids long. Germline-derived CDR1 and CDR2 are MDHEN and SYDVKM. CDR3 in DNA: TGTGCCAGCAGCCCGACAGGGGGCATCGGCTCCTACAATGAGCAGTTCTTC. Protein product: CASSPTGGIGSYNEQFF.

Comments on this clone: Other DNA sequences in the sample encode the same CDR3. The V gene is TRBV9, the J gene TRBJ2-1; no clear D. From germline, CDR1 is SGDLS and CDR2 YYNGEE. The CDR3 totals 14 residues. V lost 0 bases to trimming and J lost 1 base, with 5 bases between them. The CDR3 region has the DNA TGTGCCAGCAGCGTAGGGGGTTCCTACAATGAGCAGTTCTTC. Protein: CASSVGGSYNEQFF.